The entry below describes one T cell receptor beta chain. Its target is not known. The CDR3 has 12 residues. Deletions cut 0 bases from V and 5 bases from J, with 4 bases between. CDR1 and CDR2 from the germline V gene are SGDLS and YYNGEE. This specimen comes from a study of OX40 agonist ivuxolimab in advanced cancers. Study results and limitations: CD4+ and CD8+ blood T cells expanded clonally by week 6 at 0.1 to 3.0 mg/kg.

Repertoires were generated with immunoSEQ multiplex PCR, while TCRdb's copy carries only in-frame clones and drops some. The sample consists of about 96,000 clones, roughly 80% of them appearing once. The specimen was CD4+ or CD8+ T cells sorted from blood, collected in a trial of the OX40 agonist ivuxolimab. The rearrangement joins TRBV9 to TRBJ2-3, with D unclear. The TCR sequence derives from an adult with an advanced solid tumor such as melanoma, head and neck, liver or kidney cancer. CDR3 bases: TGTGCCAGCAGCGTAGGGGAAGATACGCAGTATTTT. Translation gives CASSVGEDTQYF.